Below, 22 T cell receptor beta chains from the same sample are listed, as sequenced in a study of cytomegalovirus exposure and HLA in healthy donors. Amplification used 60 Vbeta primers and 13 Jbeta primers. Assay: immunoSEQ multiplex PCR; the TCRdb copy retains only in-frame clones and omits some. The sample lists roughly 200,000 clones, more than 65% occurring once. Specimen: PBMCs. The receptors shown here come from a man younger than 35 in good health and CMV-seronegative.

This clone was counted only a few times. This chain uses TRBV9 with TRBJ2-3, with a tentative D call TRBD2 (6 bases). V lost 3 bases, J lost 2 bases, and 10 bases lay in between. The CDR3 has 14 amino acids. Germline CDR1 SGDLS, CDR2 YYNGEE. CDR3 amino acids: CASSARDFTDTQYF. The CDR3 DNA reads TGTGCCAGCAGCGCCCGGGACTTCACAGATACGCAGTATTTT.

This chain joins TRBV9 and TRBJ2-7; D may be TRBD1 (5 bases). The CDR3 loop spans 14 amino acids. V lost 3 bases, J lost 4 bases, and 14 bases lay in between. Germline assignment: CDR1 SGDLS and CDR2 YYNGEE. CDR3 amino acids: CASSAKLQGYEQYF. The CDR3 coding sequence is TGTGCCAGCAGCGCTAAACTCCAGGGTTACGAGCAGTACTTC.

The DNA of the CDR3 is TGTGCCACCAGCCGGACAGTTAATGAAAAACTGTTTTTT. As protein: CATSRTVNEKLFF. This rearrangement joins TRBV19 to TRBJ1-4, with a possible D match to TRBD1 (6 bases). This CDR3 region has 13 residues. Germline V gene lookup returns CDR1 LNHDA and CDR2 SQIVND (reference sequence). Trimming took off 10 bases at V and 4 bases at J, with 13 bases between the two ends.

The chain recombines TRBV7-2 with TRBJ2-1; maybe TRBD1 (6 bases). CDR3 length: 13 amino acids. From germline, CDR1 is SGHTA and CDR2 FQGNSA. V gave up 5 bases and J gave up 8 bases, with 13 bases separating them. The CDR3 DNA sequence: TGTGCCAGCAGCCCTGGTGGGGGCTATGAGCAGTTCTTC. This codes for CASSPGGGYEQFF.

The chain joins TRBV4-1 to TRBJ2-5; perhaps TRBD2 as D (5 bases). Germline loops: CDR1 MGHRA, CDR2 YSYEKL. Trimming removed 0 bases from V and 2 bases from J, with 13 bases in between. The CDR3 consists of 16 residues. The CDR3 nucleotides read TGCGCCAGCAGCCAAGATCGATACGGGAATCAAGAGACCCAGTACTTC. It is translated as CASSQDRYGNQETQYF.

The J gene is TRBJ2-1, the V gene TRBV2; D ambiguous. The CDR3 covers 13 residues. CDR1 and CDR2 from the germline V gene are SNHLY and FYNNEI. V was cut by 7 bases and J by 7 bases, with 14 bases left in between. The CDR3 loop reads CASTPTNGNEQFF. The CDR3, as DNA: TGTGCCAGCACCCCAACGAACGGTAATGAGCAGTTCTTC.

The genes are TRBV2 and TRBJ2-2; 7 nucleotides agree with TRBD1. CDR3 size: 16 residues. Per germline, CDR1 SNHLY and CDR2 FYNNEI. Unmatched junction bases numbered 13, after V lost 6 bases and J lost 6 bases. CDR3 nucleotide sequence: TGTGCCAGCAGCTCGACAGGGATGTTGGTGGCCGGGGAGCTGTTTTTT. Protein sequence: CASSSTGMLVAGELFF. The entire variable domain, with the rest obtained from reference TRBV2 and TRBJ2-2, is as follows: EPEVTQTPSHQVTQMGQEVILRCVPISNHLYFYWYRQILGQKVEFLVSFYNNEISEKSEIFDDQFSVERPDGSNFTLKIRSTKLEDSAMYFCASSSTGMLVAGELFFGEGSRLTVL.

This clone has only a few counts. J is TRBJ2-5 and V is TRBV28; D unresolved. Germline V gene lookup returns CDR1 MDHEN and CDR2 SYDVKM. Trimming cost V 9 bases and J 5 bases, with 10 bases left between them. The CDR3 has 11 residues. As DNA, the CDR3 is TGTGCCAGTGTCCTCGGGGAGACCCAGTACTTC. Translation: CASVLGETQYF.

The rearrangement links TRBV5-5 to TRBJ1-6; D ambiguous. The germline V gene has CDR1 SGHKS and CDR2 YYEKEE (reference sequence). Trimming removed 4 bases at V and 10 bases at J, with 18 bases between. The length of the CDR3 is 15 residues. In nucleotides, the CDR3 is TGTGCCAGCAGCCCCCCCGGCCCCGACGGGTCACCCCTCCACTTT. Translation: CASSPPGPDGSPLHF.

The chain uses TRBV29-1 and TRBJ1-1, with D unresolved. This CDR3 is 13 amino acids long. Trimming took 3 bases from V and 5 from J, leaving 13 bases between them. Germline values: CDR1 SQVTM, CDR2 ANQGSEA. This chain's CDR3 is CSVDDSPGTEAFF. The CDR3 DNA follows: TGCAGCGTTGATGACTCCCCGGGGACTGAAGCTTTCTTT.

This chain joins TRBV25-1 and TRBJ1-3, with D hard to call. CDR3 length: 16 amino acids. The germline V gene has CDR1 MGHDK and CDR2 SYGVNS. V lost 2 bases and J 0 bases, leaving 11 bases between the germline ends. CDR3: CASSETEFSSGNTIYF. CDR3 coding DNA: TGTGCCAGCAGTGAAACAGAATTTAGCTCTGGAAACACCATATATTTT.

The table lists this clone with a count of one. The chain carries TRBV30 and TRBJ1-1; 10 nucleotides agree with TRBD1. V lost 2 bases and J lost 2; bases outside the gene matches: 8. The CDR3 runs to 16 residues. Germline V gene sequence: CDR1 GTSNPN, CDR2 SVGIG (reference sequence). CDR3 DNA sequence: TGTGCCTGGAGTTTGAGACAGGGGGCCGGCAACACTGAAGCTTTCTTT. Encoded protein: CAWSLRQGAGNTEAFF.

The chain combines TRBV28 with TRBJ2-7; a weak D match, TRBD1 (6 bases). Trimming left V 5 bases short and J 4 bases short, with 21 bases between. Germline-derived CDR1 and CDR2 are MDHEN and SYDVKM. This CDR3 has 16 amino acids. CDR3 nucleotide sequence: TGTGCCAGCAGTCCTGGGGACACTCAAAACGGGTACGAGCAGTACTTC. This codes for CASSPGDTQNGYEQYF.

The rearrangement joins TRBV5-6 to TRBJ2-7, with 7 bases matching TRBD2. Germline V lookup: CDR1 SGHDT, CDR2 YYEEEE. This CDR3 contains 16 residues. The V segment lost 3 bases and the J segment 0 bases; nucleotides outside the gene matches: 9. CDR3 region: CASSSPGREYSYEQYF. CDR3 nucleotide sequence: TGTGCCAGCAGCTCCCCGGGGCGGGAGTACTCCTACGAGCAGTACTTC.

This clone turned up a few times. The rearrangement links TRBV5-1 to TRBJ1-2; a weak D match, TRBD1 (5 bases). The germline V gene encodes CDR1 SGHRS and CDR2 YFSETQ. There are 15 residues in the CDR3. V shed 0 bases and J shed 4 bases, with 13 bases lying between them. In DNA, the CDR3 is TGCGCCAGCAGCTTGGTGTCAGGTGGGGCCTATGGCTACACCTTC. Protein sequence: CASSLVSGGAYGYTF.

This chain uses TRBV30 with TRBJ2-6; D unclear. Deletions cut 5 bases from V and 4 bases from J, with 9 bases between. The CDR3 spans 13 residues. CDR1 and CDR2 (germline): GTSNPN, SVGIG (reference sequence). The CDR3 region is CAWLESGANVLTF. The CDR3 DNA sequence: TGTGCCTGGTTAGAGTCCGGGGCCAACGTCCTGACTTTC.

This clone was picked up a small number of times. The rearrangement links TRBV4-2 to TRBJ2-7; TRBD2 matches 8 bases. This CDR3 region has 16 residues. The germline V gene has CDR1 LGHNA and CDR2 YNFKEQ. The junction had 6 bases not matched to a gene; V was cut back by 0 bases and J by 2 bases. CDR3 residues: CASSQDPAGDPYEQYF. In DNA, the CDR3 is TGTGCCAGCAGCCAAGATCCAGCGGGGGACCCCTACGAGCAGTACTTC.

The DNA for the CDR3 is TGTGCCAGCTCACCACCGCCGGTTTCCAACACTGAAGCTTTCTTT. This gives the protein CASSPPPVSNTEAFF. The chain combines TRBV18 with TRBJ1-1; D gene uncertain. V was shortened by 0 bases and J by 2 bases, with 10 bases between the two germline ends. This CDR3 comprises 15 residues. The V gene's germline CDR1 is KGHSH and CDR2 LQKENI.

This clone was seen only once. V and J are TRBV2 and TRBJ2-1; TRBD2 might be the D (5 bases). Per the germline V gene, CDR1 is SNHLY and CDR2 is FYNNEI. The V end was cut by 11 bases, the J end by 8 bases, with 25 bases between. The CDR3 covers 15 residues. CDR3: CACTLYSGPLDEQFF. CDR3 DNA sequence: TGTGCCTGCACACTCTACAGCGGTCCTCTCGATGAGCAGTTCTTC. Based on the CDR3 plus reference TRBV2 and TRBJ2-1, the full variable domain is EPEVTQTPSHQVTQMGQEVILRCVPISNHLYFYWYRQILGQKVEFLVSFYNNEISEKSEIFDDQFSVERPDGSNFTLKIRSTKLEDSAMYFCACTLYSGPLDEQFFGPGTRLTVL.

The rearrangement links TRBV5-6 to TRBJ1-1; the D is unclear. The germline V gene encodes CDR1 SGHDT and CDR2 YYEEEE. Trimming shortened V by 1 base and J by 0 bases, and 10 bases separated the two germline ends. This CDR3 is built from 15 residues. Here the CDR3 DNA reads TGTGCCAGCAGCTTGCAGAGGGTGATGAACACTGAAGCTTTCTTT. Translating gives CASSLQRVMNTEAFF.

The CDR3 sequence is CASSYSMAGEGYEQYF. The CDR3 DNA reads TGTGCCAGCAGTTACTCGATGGCGGGAGAGGGCTACGAGCAGTACTTC. This chain joins TRBV6-5 and TRBJ2-7; the match to TRBD2 covers 7 bases. The length of the CDR3 is 16 residues. Germline V gene sequence: CDR1 MNHEY, CDR2 SVGAGI. V was pared by 0 bases and J by 3 bases, with 8 bases of the junction left unmatched.

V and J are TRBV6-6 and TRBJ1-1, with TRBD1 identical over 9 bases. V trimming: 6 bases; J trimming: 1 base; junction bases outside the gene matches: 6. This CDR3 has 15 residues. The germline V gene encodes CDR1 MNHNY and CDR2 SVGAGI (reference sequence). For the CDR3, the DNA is TGTGCCAGCAGCCGCACAGGGGGCTCGAACACTGAAGCTTTCTTT. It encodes CASSRTGGSNTEAFF.